The 2 T cell receptor beta chains below all came from one sample that was sequenced in a study of blood T cell repertoires in COVID-19. The repertoire was sequenced with immunoSEQ multiplex PCR; TCRdb's copy has only in-frame clones and lacks some. Found here are roughly 440,000 clones, approximately 89% of them singletons; the top ten hold around 12%. The sequenced sample was peripheral blood. The source is a woman between 45 and 60 years old with COVID-19, enrolled during active disease.

The V call is TRBV5-4, the J call TRBJ2-3; D is perhaps TRBD1 (6 bases). The germline V gene has CDR1 SGHNT and CDR2 YYREEE (reference sequence). V was trimmed by 5 bases and J by 3 bases, leaving 16 bases between them. The CDR3 totals 15 residues. The DNA for the CDR3 is TGTGCCAGCAGTTCGCAGGGGCCCCGAACAGATACGCAGTATTTT. Translation gives CASSSQGPRTDTQYF. Supplemented by reference TRBV5-4 and TRBJ2-3, the full variable domain reads ETGVTQSPTHLIKTRGQQVTLRCSSQSGHNTVSWYQQALGQGPQFIFQYYREEENGRGNFPPRFSGLQFPNYSSELNVNALELDDSALYLCASSSQGPRTDTQYFGPGTRLTVL.

The CDR3, as DNA: TGTGCCAGCAGCCCTACCCGGACACCGGACTACACCTTC. It specifies CASSPTRTPDYTF. The V and J genes are TRBV12-3 or TRBV12-4 and TRBJ1-2, with D perhaps TRBD1 (5 bases). V lost 6 bases, J lost 10 bases, and 18 bases lay in between. The CDR3 runs 13 residues.